The rows below give T cell receptor beta chains drawn from one sample of a study of CD8 T cells in Susac syndrome. TCRdb fed the immunoSEQ multiplex PCR reads into MiXCR, producing one record per CDR3 protein. The table has just over 300,000 distinct CDR3 sequences, approximately 90% seen once. The material sequenced was CD4+ T cells from PBMCs. The receptors stem from a human donor with multiple sclerosis. Both conserved end residues are part of each CDR3. Fields, in order: J gene, V gene, CDR3 protein.

TRBJ1-2 TRBV12-3/TRBV12-4 CASSLMGRGAGYGYTF
TRBJ1-5 TRBV9 CASSVAPGQPQHF
TRBJ1-4 TRBV20-1 CSAATSEKLFF
TRBJ2-3 TRBV7-2 CASSSGLAGGLGTQYF
TRBJ1-2 TRBV6-6 CASSQGGSNYGYTF
TRBJ1-1 TRBV19 CASSTSATGTGKGRAFF
TRBJ1-1 TRBV6-5 CASFTGPNTEAFF
TRBJ1-1 TRBV19 CASSIAGVEAFF
TRBJ2-1 TRBV12-3/TRBV12-4 CASSLSWVVDNEQFF
TRBJ2-2 TRBV11-2 CASSHYRANTGELFF
TRBJ2-3 TRBV30 CAGTSGFTDTQYF
TRBJ1-2 TRBV24-1 CATCPIRNEPYGYTF
TRBJ2-1 TRBV5-4 CASSLKEGVGYNEQFF
TRBJ2-7 TRBV7-9 CASSLAWPGSPSYEQYF
TRBJ2-5 TRBV10-3 CASKGTEETQYF
TRBJ1-6 TRBV7-2 CASSLGGTGYNSPLHF
TRBJ2-7 TRBV4-2 CASSQGGQRGLNEQYF
TRBJ2-5 TRBV21-1 CASIGLAGAETQYF
TRBJ1-2 TRBV20-1 CSASPSKQANYGYTF
TRBJ1-3 TRBV5-5 CASSQRTGSGNTIYF
TRBJ2-7 TRBV29-1 CSVRTSGSVNEQYF
TRBJ1-1 TRBV3-1 CASSPGWSEAFF
TRBJ2-1 TRBV12-3/TRBV12-4 CASKGRRGPRGRNEQFF
TRBJ2-7 TRBV29-1 CSVAGGDPALEQYF
TRBJ1-4 TRBV5-1 CASSWGSNEKLFF
TRBJ1-4 TRBV5-1 CASSSAGASNEKLFF
TRBJ2-5 TRBV20-1 CSARDAVLETQYF
TRBJ2-1 TRBV7-2 CASSSPSRQGIRYEQFF
TRBJ2-7 TRBV12-3/TRBV12-4 CASSLGIGNYEQYF
TRBJ1-2 TRBV28 CASRGQEVFRGYTF
TRBJ1-1 TRBV12-3/TRBV12-4 CASSRAPGQGGGGEAFF
TRBJ2-1 TRBV12-3/TRBV12-4 CASRFSGRARNEQFF
TRBJ1-1 TRBV9 CASSVVDRGDTEAFF
TRBJ2-1 TRBV7-7 CASSLGGASDEQFF
TRBJ1-2 TRBV5-1 CASSDRGGPYGYTF
TRBJ2-3 TRBV6-5 CASSYRRGLQSTDTQYF
TRBJ1-1 TRBV25-1 CASSGLTEAFF
TRBJ1-2 TRBV11-2 CASSWGLRMGYTF
TRBJ2-1 TRBV6-5 CASKPGLAGANEQFF
TRBJ1-5 TRBV5-1 CASSFDSRNQPQHF
TRBJ2-1 TRBV7-9 CASSPRVGLAGVFF
TRBJ1-1 TRBV5-6 CASNPGADTEAFF
TRBJ1-3 TRBV20-1 CSATQGASGNTIYF
TRBJ2-3 TRBV6-4 CASRPERVNTDTQYF
TRBJ2-5 TRBV7-2 CASSRVRETQYF
TRBJ1-5 TRBV28 CASSLRGGGNFAQHF
TRBJ2-2 TRBV7-2 CASSELDGPMFF
TRBJ1-5 TRBV20-1 CSARGLPYQPQHF
TRBJ2-1 TRBV12-3/TRBV12-4 CASSPDRDYNEQFF
TRBJ2-2 TRBV5-1 CASSTLGGTTGELFF
TRBJ2-7 TRBV6-2/TRBV6-3 CASSYNDYEQYF
TRBJ2-5 TRBV7-6 CASSPSQWGGGETQYF
TRBJ1-4 TRBV20-1 CSALIGAGNEKLFF
TRBJ2-3 TRBV3-1 CASSQDWAQDRRYF